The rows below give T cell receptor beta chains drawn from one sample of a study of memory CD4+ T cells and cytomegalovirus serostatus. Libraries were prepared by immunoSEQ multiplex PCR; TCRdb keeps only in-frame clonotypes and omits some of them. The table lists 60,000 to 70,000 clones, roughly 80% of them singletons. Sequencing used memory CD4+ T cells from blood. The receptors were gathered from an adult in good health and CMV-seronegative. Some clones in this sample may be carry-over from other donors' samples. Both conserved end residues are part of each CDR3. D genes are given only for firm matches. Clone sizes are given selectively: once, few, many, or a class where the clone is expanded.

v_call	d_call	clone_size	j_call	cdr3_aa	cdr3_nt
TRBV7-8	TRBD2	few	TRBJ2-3	CASSLFSGGAQDTQYF	TGTGCCAGCAGCTTATTTAGCGGGGGGGCCCAAGATACGCAGTATTTT
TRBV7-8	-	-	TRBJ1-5	CASSQTPENQPQHF	TGTGCCAGCAGCCAAACGCCCGAGAATCAGCCCCAGCATTTT
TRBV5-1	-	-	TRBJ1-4	CASSRRRNFNEKLFF	TGCGCCAGCAGCCGTAGACGAAACTTTAATGAAAAACTGTTTTTT
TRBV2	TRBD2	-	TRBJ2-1	CASSEDLAGNNEQFF	TGTGCCAGCAGCGAGGACCTAGCGGGAAACAATGAGCAGTTCTTC
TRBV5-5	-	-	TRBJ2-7	CASSPGLHNYEQYF	TGTGCCAGCAGCCCGGGACTCCATAATTACGAGCAGTACTTC
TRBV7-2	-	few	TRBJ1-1	CASSLMAGNTEAFF	TGTGCCAGCAGCTTAATGGCGGGGAACACTGAAGCTTTCTTT
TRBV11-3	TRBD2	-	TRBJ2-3	CASSFGEGRGTDTQYF	TGTGCCAGCAGCTTCGGGGAGGGGAGGGGCACAGATACGCAGTATTTT
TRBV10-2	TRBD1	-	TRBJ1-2	CASSGQGAMGYTF	TGCGCCAGCAGTGGACAGGGGGCGATGGGCTACACCTTC
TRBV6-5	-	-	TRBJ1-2	CASSPLVRLGNGYTF	TGTGCCAGCAGTCCACTGGTACGGCTAGGGAATGGCTACACCTTC
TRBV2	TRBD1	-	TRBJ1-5	CASSLTGEGQPQHF	TGTGCCAGCAGCCTGACAGGGGAGGGCCAGCCCCAGCATTTT
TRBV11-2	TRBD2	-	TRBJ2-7	CASSETSGRAHEQYF	TGTGCCAGCAGCGAAACTAGCGGGAGGGCCCACGAGCAGTACTTC
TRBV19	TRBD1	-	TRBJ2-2	CASAARGRPNTGELFF	TGTGCCAGTGCCGCCAGGGGGCGACCCAACACCGGGGAGCTGTTTTTT
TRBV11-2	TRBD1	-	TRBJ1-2	CASSLGGQGSYGYTF	TGTGCCAGCAGCTTAGGAGGACAGGGAAGCTATGGCTACACCTTC
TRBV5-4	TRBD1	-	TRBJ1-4	CASSSTDRGPEKLFF	TGTGCCAGCAGCTCCACGGACAGGGGGCCCGAAAAACTGTTTTTT
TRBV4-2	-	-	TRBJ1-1	CASSHQGNTEAFF	TGTGCCAGCAGCCACCAGGGCAACACTGAAGCTTTCTTT
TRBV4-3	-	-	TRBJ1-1	CASSRIQGRGTEAFF	TGCGCCAGCAGCCGAATACAGGGTAGGGGCACTGAAGCTTTCTTT
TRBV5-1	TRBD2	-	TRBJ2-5	CASSPGTSGQETQYF	TGCGCCAGCAGCCCCGGGACTAGCGGGCAAGAGACCCAGTACTTC
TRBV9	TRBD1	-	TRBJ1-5	CASSVDLPADRGRNQPQHF	TGTGCCAGCAGCGTAGACCTTCCCGCTGACAGGGGGCGTAATCAGCCCCAGCATTTT
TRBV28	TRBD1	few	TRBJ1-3	CASSQGQSGNTIYF	TGTGCCAGCAGCCAGGGACAGTCTGGAAACACCATATATTTT
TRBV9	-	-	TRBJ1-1	CASSSGGGGTTEAFF	TGTGCCAGCAGCTCTGGGGGAGGGGGGACCACTGAAGCTTTCTTT
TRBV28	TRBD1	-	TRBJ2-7	CASLARGRHEQYF	TGTGCCAGCCTCGCCAGGGGGAGACACGAGCAGTACTTC
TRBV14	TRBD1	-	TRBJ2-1	CASSPYFPGQGKHEQFF	TGTGCCAGCAGCCCTTACTTTCCGGGACAGGGGAAACATGAGCAGTTCTTC
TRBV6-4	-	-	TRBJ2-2	CASSTGADTGELFF	TGTGCCAGCTCCACGGGGGCGGACACCGGGGAGCTGTTTTTT
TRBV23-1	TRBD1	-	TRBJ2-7	CASELQTGHEQYF	TGCGCCAGCGAGCTTCAGACAGGGCACGAGCAGTACTTC
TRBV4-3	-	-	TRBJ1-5	CASSQEFLFQRSQPQHF	TGCGCCAGCAGCCAAGAGTTTCTTTTTCAGAGAAGTCAGCCCCAGCATTTT
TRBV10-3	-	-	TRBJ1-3	CAISERVRQDSGNTIYF	TGTGCCATCAGTGAACGGGTTCGGCAGGACTCTGGAAACACCATATATTTT
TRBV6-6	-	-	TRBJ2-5	CASSSAETQYF	TGTGCCAGCAGTTCCGCGGAGACCCAGTACTTC
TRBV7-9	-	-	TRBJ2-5	CASSLGQTPQETQYF	TGTGCCAGCAGCTTAGGACAGACGCCGCAAGAGACCCAGTACTTC
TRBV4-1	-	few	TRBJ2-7	CASSQSPSEQQYF	TGCGCCAGCAGCCAAAGCCCTTCGGAACAGCAGTACTTC
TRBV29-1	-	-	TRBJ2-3	CSVERPAASTDTQYF	TGCAGCGTTGAACGGCCGGCAGCGTCCACAGATACGCAGTATTTT
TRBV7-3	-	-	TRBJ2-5	CASSRGSAETQYF	TGTGCCAGCAGCCGCGGGTCTGCCGAGACCCAGTACTTC
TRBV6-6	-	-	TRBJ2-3	CASSYLLGTQYF	TGTGCCAGCAGTTATCTTCTTGGTACGCAGTATTTT
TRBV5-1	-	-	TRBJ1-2	CASSPGTENMDGYTF	TGCGCCAGCAGCCCCGGGACTGAGAACATGGATGGCTACACCTTC
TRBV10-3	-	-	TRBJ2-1	CAISSQAGTPRGNEQFF	TGTGCCATCAGTTCCCAAGCCGGGACACCGCGGGGGAATGAGCAGTTCTTC
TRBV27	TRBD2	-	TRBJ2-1	CASIPARLAGEGNEQFF	TGTGCCAGCATTCCTGCTCGACTAGCGGGAGAAGGAAATGAGCAGTTCTTC
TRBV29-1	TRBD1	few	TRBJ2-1	CSVGAGGYNEQFF	TGCAGCGTTGGCGCAGGGGGCTACAATGAGCAGTTCTTC
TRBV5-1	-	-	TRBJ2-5	CASSFTGSTETQYF	TGCGCCAGCAGCTTTACAGGGTCAACAGAGACCCAGTACTTC
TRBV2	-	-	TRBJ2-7	CASTFSQDTPTYEQYF	TGTGCCAGCACGTTTTCTCAGGACACTCCTACCTACGAGCAGTACTTC
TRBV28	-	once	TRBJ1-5	CASSLFRTRQPQHF	TGTGCCAGCAGTTTATTCCGGACCAGGCAGCCCCAGCATTTT
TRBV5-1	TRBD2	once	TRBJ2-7	CASSRTGTSGYEQYF	TGCGCCAGCAGCCGTACCGGGACTAGCGGTTACGAGCAGTACTTC
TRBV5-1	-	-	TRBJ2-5	CASSAEGTQYF	TGCGCCAGCAGCGCCGAGGGGACCCAGTACTTC